This is a list of T cell receptor beta chains from one sample in a study of T-cell reconstitution after alpha-beta-depleted transplantation in children. TCRdb fed the PCR reads into MiXCR, producing one record per CDR3 protein. The table shows about 120,000 distinct CDR3 sequences, with about a tenth occurring only once. Sequencing used PBMCs from the stem cell graft donor, obtained from the stem cell graft. The source of these receptors is a human donor who donated a stem cell graft to a child with acute lymphoblastic leukemia. Both conserved end residues are part of each CDR3. Each record gives: CDR3 DNA, CDR3 protein, D gene, J gene, V gene, clone size. A D gene is named only where the DNA matches it firmly. Some rows mark clone size as missing; the rest say once, few, many or name a class of expanded clone.

TGTGCCAGCAGCATCGAGGGGGGCCACTACGAGCAGTACTTC | CASSIEGGHYEQYF | . | TRBJ2-7 | TRBV9 | .
TGTGCCAGCATCCGATCGTCCCGAAGCTCCTACAATGAGCAGTTCTTC | CASIRSSRSSYNEQFF | . | TRBJ2-1 | TRBV12-3/TRBV12-4 | many
TGTGCCAGCAGGGACTTTAACAATGAGCAGTTCTTC | CASRDFNNEQFF | . | TRBJ2-1 | TRBV25-1 | many
TGCAGTGCCCCCACTAGCGGGAGGCTTCAAGAGACCCAGTACTTC | CSAPTSGRLQETQYF | TRBD2 | TRBJ2-5 | TRBV20-1 | many
TGTGCCAGCAGTGCCCTAGCAGGCAATGAGCAGTTCTTC | CASSALAGNEQFF | . | TRBJ2-1 | TRBV28 | many
TGCAGCTTCCACGGGACTAGCGGGACGGTTGAGCAGTTCTTC | CSFHGTSGTVEQFF | TRBD2 | TRBJ2-1 | TRBV29-1 | many
TGTGCCAGCAGCTTAGCGAGCAGTTTCTACGAGCAGTACTTC | CASSLASSFYEQYF | . | TRBJ2-7 | TRBV7-2 | .
TGTGCCAGCAGCTCAAACAGGGGTACTGAAGCTTTCTTT | CASSSNRGTEAFF | TRBD1 | TRBJ1-1 | TRBV6-2/TRBV6-3 | many
TGTGCCAGCAGTCCCCAGGACAGGGTCCATGGCTACACCTTC | CASSPQDRVHGYTF | TRBD1 | TRBJ1-2 | TRBV27 | many
TGCACCGGGCGGGGGGGCGAAGATGGCTACACCTTC | CTGRGGEDGYTF | . | TRBJ1-2 | TRBV29-1 | many
TGCAGTGCTAGACGCCCTGGGACCGCTAGCTCTGGAAACACCATATATTTT | CSARRPGTASSGNTIYF | . | TRBJ1-3 | TRBV20-1 | many
TGTGCCAGCAGCCAAGCGGGAAACTCCTACGAGCAGTACTTC | CASSQAGNSYEQYF | TRBD2 | TRBJ2-7 | TRBV12-3/TRBV12-4 | many
TGCGCCAGCAGCTTGGGTAGCGGGAGTCCATCCTACAATGAGCAGTTCTTC | CASSLGSGSPSYNEQFF | TRBD2 | TRBJ2-1 | TRBV5-1 | many
TGCGCCAGCAGCCAAGAGACAGGGCACTATGGCTACACCTTC | CASSQETGHYGYTF | TRBD1 | TRBJ1-2 | TRBV4-3 | many
TGTGCCACCAGCGACGGGATCGGGGAGACCCAGTACTTC | CATSDGIGETQYF | . | TRBJ2-5 | TRBV24-1 | many
TGCAGTGCCCCTCAGGAATACGAGCAGTACTTC | CSAPQEYEQYF | . | TRBJ2-7 | TRBV20-1 | many
TGTGCCAGCACCCGACTAGCGGTGAACACCGGGGAGCTGTTTTTT | CASTRLAVNTGELFF | TRBD2 | TRBJ2-2 | TRBV7-6 | many
TGCGCCAGCAGCCAAGGGGACAGGGCAGGCTATGGCTACACCTTC | CASSQGDRAGYGYTF | TRBD1 | TRBJ1-2 | TRBV4-3 | many
TGTGCTAGTGGTAGGTGGACCGATACCTACGAGCAGTACTTC | CASGRWTDTYEQYF | . | TRBJ2-7 | TRBV12-5 | many
TGCGCCAGCAGGTCCGAGGGGGCCATACACACAGATACGCAGTATTTT | CASRSEGAIHTDTQYF | TRBD1 | TRBJ2-3 | TRBV5-1 | many
TGTGCCAGCACCGGACTGGGGCAGGGCCCGGACCGCAACACCGGGGAGCTGTTTTTT | CASTGLGQGPDRNTGELFF | . | TRBJ2-2 | TRBV25-1 | many
TGTGCCAGCAAGGTCTCTAGGAGGGCTTGGGATACGCAGTATTTT | CASKVSRRAWDTQYF | . | TRBJ2-3 | TRBV12-3/TRBV12-4 | many
TGTGCCAGCACCCCAGGGGTCCCTTACTACGAGCAGTACTTC | CASTPGVPYYEQYF | . | TRBJ2-7 | TRBV28 | many
TGTGCCAGCAGCTTTGGGACAGGGCCCAATCAGCCCCAGCATTTT | CASSFGTGPNQPQHF | TRBD1 | TRBJ1-5 | TRBV5-6 | many
TGTGCCAGCAGTTTTCGTCTAGTCGAGCAGTACTTC | CASSFRLVEQYF | . | TRBJ2-7 | TRBV28 | many
TGCAGTGCCAGAGGGAGGGTTGGGAATTCACCCCTCCACTTT | CSARGRVGNSPLHF | . | TRBJ1-6 | TRBV20-1 | many
TGCAGTGCTAGAGGACGGTGGGATCAGCCCCAGCATTTT | CSARGRWDQPQHF | . | TRBJ1-5 | TRBV20-1 | many
TGTGCCAGCAGTGCCGTGGGGGAGCAGTTCTTC | CASSAVGEQFF | . | TRBJ2-1 | TRBV2 | many
TGCGCCAGCAGCCTCTGGACCGGCACTGAAGCTTTCTTT | CASSLWTGTEAFF | . | TRBJ1-1 | TRBV5-1 | many
TGTGCCAGCAGCTTGAAGTGGCTAGCTCAAACCTCCTACGAGCAGTACTTC | CASSLKWLAQTSYEQYF | . | TRBJ2-7 | TRBV5-6 | .
TGCAGTGCCCGTATAGGTGGGACTAGCCGGTCCGGGGAGCTGTTTTTT | CSARIGGTSRSGELFF | TRBD2 | TRBJ2-2 | TRBV20-1 | many
TGTGCCAGCAGTCGCCCCGGGACTAGCGGGGTTTTCCGCACAGATACGCAGTATTTT | CASSRPGTSGVFRTDTQYF | TRBD2 | TRBJ2-3 | TRBV11-2 | many
TGCGCCAGCAGCTCCAACCCGTCGGGGGGGAGTCAAGAGACCCAGTACTTC | CASSSNPSGGSQETQYF | TRBD2 | TRBJ2-5 | TRBV5-1 | many
TGCGCCAGCACCCAGGAGACAGGGCAGCTGGGCGAGCAGTTCTTC | CASTQETGQLGEQFF | TRBD1 | TRBJ2-1 | TRBV5-1 | many
TGTGCCAGCAGCCTCCAGCCGGACCCCTCTGGAAACACCATATATTTT | CASSLQPDPSGNTIYF | . | TRBJ1-3 | TRBV5-5 | .
TGTGCCAGCAGCTTAGCAGGGAAGGGGAACATTCAGTACTTC | CASSLAGKGNIQYF | . | TRBJ2-4 | TRBV7-9 | many
TGTGCCAGCAACTTGGGGGGGCCCCTCACAGATACGCAGTATTTT | CASNLGGPLTDTQYF | . | TRBJ2-3 | TRBV12-3/TRBV12-4 | many
TGTGCCAGCAGCGTAGGTAGCGGGGACCTAGGGGAGCTGTTTTTT | CASSVGSGDLGELFF | TRBD2 | TRBJ2-2 | TRBV9 | many
TGTGCCAGCAGCTTGACAAGGAATGAGCAGTTCTTC | CASSLTRNEQFF | . | TRBJ2-1 | TRBV5-5 | many
TGTGCCTGGAGTCCCTCTGGAAACACCATATATTTT | CAWSPSGNTIYF | . | TRBJ1-3 | TRBV30 | .
TGTGCCAGCAGCCAAGACCGGGACAGGTATCAGCCCCAGCATTTT | CASSQDRDRYQPQHF | TRBD1 | TRBJ1-5 | TRBV3-1 | many
TGTGCCAGCAGCTTGGGGGGCCCCACTGAAGCTTTCTTT | CASSLGGPTEAFF | . | TRBJ1-1 | TRBV5-6 | many
TGTGCCAGCAGCCATCCCGGGGGGGCTGAAGCTTTCTTT | CASSHPGGAEAFF | . | TRBJ1-1 | TRBV12-3/TRBV12-4 | many
TGTGCCAGCAGTATTCAGGGGGGATACTTGGAGCAGTTCTTC | CASSIQGGYLEQFF | . | TRBJ2-1 | TRBV6-5 | many
TGTGCCAGCAGCTTAGCTACTCCACGGACAGGAGATATACGGCAGTACTTC | CASSLATPRTGDIRQYF | TRBD1 | TRBJ2-7 | TRBV7-2 | many
TGCGCCAGCAGCCCCAGCGGGAGCAATCAGCCCCAGCATTTT | CASSPSGSNQPQHF | . | TRBJ1-5 | TRBV4-1 | many
TGTGCCAGCAGCCCCACTGGCCTAGCCAAAAACATTCAGTACTTC | CASSPTGLAKNIQYF | . | TRBJ2-4 | TRBV27 | many
TGTGCCAGCAGTTCCCACAGGGCCCCGAACGGCTACACCTTC | CASSSHRAPNGYTF | . | TRBJ1-2 | TRBV6-5 | many
TGTGCCAGCAGCCCCATGACAGGTCATAATGAAAAACTGTTTTTT | CASSPMTGHNEKLFF | . | TRBJ1-4 | TRBV7-2 | many
TGTGCCAGCAGCCAAGATCCGGGACAGGGATGGTCTGGGGCCAACGTCCTGACTTTC | CASSQDPGQGWSGANVLTF | TRBD1 | TRBJ2-6 | TRBV3-1 | many
TGCGCCAGCAGCCCCACGACAGGGGCGAATCAGCCCCAGCATTTT | CASSPTTGANQPQHF | TRBD1 | TRBJ1-5 | TRBV5-1 | many
TGCGCCAGCAGCTTGACAGCGGGAGCGTCAGATACGCAGTATTTT | CASSLTAGASDTQYF | TRBD2 | TRBJ2-3 | TRBV5-1 | many
TGTGCCAGCAGCTTATTTGGACAGGGTGTGTCCTACAATGAGCAGTTCTTC | CASSLFGQGVSYNEQFF | TRBD1 | TRBJ2-1 | TRBV13 | many
TGTGCCAGCAGTTACGGGGGGACCCTCTTCTATGGCTACACCTTC | CASSYGGTLFYGYTF | . | TRBJ1-2 | TRBV6-2/TRBV6-3 | many
TGCAGTGCTAGAGTAGCGGGGGGCCTCGGGGAGACCCAGTACTTC | CSARVAGGLGETQYF | TRBD2 | TRBJ2-5 | TRBV20-1 | many
TGCAGTGTCCGCCGGCCTCTACCTTACAATGAGCAGTTCTTC | CSVRRPLPYNEQFF | . | TRBJ2-1 | TRBV20-1 | many